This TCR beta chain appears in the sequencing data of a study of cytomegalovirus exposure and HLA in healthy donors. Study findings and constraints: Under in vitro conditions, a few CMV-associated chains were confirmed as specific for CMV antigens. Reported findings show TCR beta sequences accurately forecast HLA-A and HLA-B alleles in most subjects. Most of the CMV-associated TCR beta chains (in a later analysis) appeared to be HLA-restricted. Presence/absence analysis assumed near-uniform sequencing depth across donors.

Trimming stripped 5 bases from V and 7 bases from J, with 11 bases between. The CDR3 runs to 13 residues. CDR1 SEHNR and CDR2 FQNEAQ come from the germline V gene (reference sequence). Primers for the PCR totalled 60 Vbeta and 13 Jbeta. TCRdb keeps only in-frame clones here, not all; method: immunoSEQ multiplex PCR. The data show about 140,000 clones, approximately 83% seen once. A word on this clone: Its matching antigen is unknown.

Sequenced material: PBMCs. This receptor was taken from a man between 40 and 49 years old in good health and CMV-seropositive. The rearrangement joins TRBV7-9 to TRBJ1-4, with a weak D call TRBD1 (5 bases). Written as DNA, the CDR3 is TGTGCCAGCAGCCCGGGGGGGTTTGAAAAACTGTTTTTT. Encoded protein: CASSPGGFEKLFF.